This T cell receptor (beta chain) was sequenced in a study of T-cell reconstitution after alpha-beta-depleted transplantation in children. The CDR3 runs 15 residues. Trimming at V came to 3 bases and at J to 3 bases, leaving 3 bases not matched to a gene. Germline V gene data show CDR1 as MNHNS and CDR2 as SASEGT. The TCRbeta library was prepared with unique molecular identifiers. Each CDR3 protein gets one entry after TCRdb re-called the PCR reads with MiXCR. The sample consists of about 980,000 distinct CDR3 sequences, about 29% of them appearing once. This clonotype has a count of ten or more. The rearrangement joins TRBV6-1 to TRBJ2-1; 9 bases line up with TRBD2. The clonotype originates from a boy in the first two years of life who had a stem cell transplant for SCID, so the T cells may come from the graft donor. The sample here was PBMCs, mostly from graft donor cells, taken 360 days after TCRalphabeta/CD19-depleted stem cell transplant. The CDR3 reads CASSDGLAIYNEQFF. The CDR3, as DNA: TGTGCCAGCAGTGATGGACTAGCGATCTACAATGAGCAGTTCTTC.